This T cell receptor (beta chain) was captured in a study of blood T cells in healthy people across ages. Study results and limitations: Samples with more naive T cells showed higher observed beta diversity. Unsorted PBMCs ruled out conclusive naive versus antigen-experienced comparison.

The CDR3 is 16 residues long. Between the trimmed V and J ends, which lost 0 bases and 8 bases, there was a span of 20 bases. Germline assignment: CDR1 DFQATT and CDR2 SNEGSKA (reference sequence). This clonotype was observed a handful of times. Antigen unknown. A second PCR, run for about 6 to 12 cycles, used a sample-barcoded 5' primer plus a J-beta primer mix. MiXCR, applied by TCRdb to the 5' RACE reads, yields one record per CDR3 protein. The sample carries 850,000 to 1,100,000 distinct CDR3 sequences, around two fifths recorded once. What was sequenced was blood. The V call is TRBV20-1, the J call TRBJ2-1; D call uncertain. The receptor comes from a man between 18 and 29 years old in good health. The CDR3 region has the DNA TGCAGTGCTAGAGATCTCGCTTCTTTAAGGTTGGATGAGCAGTTCTTC. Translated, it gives CSARDLASLRLDEQFF.